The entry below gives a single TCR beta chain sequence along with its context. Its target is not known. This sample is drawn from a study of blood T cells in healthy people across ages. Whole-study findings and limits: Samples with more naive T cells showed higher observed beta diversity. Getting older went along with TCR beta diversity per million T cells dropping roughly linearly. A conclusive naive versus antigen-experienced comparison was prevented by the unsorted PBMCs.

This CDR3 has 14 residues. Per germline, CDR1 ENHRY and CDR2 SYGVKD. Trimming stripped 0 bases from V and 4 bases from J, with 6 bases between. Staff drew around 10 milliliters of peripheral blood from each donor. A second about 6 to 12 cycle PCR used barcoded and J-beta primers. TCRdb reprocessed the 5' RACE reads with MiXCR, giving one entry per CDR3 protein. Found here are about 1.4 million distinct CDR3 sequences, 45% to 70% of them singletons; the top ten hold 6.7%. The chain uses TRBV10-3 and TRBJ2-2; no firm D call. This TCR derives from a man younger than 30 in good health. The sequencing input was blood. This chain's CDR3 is CAISESYGTGELFF. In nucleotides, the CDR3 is TGTGCCATCAGTGAGTCATACGGCACCGGGGAGCTGTTTTTT.